This is a list of T cell receptor beta chains from one sample in a study of post-analysis software for immune sequencing data. From the PCR reads, TCRdb called clonotypes with MiXCR, one entry per CDR3 protein. The table shows some 260,000 distinct CDR3 sequences, with 36% occurring only once. Sequences were obtained from blood. The receptors come from a girl aged 5-17 years with multiple sclerosis. The CDR3 runs from the conserved cysteine through the conserved F or W. The D gene is left open where the match is weak. Clone size appears in some rows only: once, few, many, or a class for an expanded clone.

clone size	V gene	D gene	J gene	CDR3 DNA	CDR3 protein
.	TRBV6-1	TRBD2	TRBJ2-7	TGTGCCGGGTCTAGCGGGGGCCTAGACTACGAGCAGTACTTC	CAGSSGGLDYEQYF
many	TRBV2	.	TRBJ2-1	TGTGCCAGCAATCTGGAGGGAGGACCGTCCAATGAGCAGTTCTTC	CASNLEGGPSNEQFF
.	TRBV12-3/TRBV12-4	.	TRBJ1-2	TGTGCCAGCAGTTTAGCCGGGGACACTTATAATGGCTACACCTTC	CASSLAGDTYNGYTF
.	TRBV28	TRBD1	TRBJ2-5	TGTGCCAGCAGCCCCCGGACAGGGGGAAGAGTCCAGTACTTC	CASSPRTGGRVQYF
.	TRBV6-5	TRBD2	TRBJ2-1	TGTGCCAGCAGTCCTACGGGAGGGCCAGGGAATGAGCAGTTCTTC	CASSPTGGPGNEQFF
.	TRBV9	TRBD2	TRBJ2-7	TGTGCCAGCAGCCCGTCGGGAGCGGGAGCGTACGAGCAGTACTTC	CASSPSGAGAYEQYF
.	TRBV2	.	TRBJ1-2	TGTGCCAGCAGCCGGGTAGTTGGAGCTAACTATGGCTACACCTTC	CASSRVVGANYGYTF
.	TRBV13	.	TRBJ1-1	TGTGCCAGCAGCTCGAAAGGCGGAAGCAGCCCGAACACTGAAGCTTTCTTT	CASSSKGGSSPNTEAFF
few	TRBV5-1	TRBD2	TRBJ2-5	TGCGCCAGCAGCTTGGTGGCGGGGGTGAACCAAGAGACCCAGTACTTC	CASSLVAGVNQETQYF
.	TRBV5-1	TRBD2	TRBJ2-2	TGCGCCAGCAGCCACTCTAGCGGGGGGTCAAACACCGGGGAGCTGTTTTTT	CASSHSSGGSNTGELFF
many	TRBV29-1	TRBD1	TRBJ1-5	TGCAGCGTGGGACAGGGAAGAGAGCAGCCCCAGCATTTT	CSVGQGREQPQHF
many	TRBV5-1	.	TRBJ2-1	TGCGCCAGCAGCTTGGGCGGAGACTCCTACAATGAGCAGTTCTTC	CASSLGGDSYNEQFF
many	TRBV11-2	TRBD2	TRBJ2-7	TGTGCCAGCAGCTTGGGGAGGAGCGGGGCCTACGAGCAGTACTTC	CASSLGRSGAYEQYF
many	TRBV13	.	TRBJ2-1	TGTGCCAGCAGCTCCTTAAATGAGCAGTTCTTC	CASSSLNEQFF
few	TRBV3-1	TRBD2	TRBJ2-5	TGTGCCAGCCTGCTAGCGGGGCGACCCAATGAGCAGTACTTC	CASLLAGRPNEQYF
.	TRBV25-1	TRBD2	TRBJ2-2	TGTGCCAGCAGTGAATATTTGCGGGAGTTCACCGGGGAGCTGTTTTTT	CASSEYLREFTGELFF
many	TRBV4-1	TRBD2	TRBJ2-1	TGCGCCAGCAGCCAAGTGGAGGGAGGGCCCTACAATGAGCAGTTCTTC	CASSQVEGGPYNEQFF
many	TRBV2	TRBD1	TRBJ2-1	TGTGCCAGCAGTGAACCGAAAGACAGGGCCAATAACTACAATGAGCAGTTCTTC	CASSEPKDRANNYNEQFF
.	TRBV6-6	.	TRBJ1-1	TGTGCCAGCAGTTACTCGACGGGGACATCGACTGAAGCTTTCTTT	CASSYSTGTSTEAFF
many	TRBV27	TRBD2	TRBJ2-1	TGTGCCAGCAGCGGACTAGCGGCGAAAAAGAATGAGCAGTTCTTC	CASSGLAAKKNEQFF
few	TRBV5-1	.	TRBJ2-2	TGCGCCAGCAGGCCGGGACGACTGGTGACCGGGGAGCTGTTTTTT	CASRPGRLVTGELFF
.	TRBV2	.	TRBJ2-1	TGTGCCAGCAGCCCCGAGCAATACAATGAGCAGTTCTTC	CASSPEQYNEQFF
many	TRBV10-3	.	TRBJ2-1	TGTGCCATCAGCTACCGGGACAGGGGGGCTAGCGGGAGTGACAATGAGCAGTTCTTC	CAISYRDRGASGSDNEQFF
.	TRBV5-1	.	TRBJ2-3	TGCGCCAGCAGCGCGGACGGGGAAGATACGCAGTATTTT	CASSADGEDTQYF
.	TRBV4-3	TRBD2	TRBJ2-7	TGCGCCAGCAGCCAAGTCCCTAGCGGGAACTACGAGCAGTACTTC	CASSQVPSGNYEQYF
many	TRBV5-5	TRBD1	TRBJ2-1	TGTGCCAGCAGCTGGGACAGCGGAGATGAGCAGTTCTTC	CASSWDSGDEQFF
.	TRBV5-1	.	TRBJ2-3	TGCGCCAGCAGCTCACCAGGACAGCCCAGCACAGATGCGCAGTATTTT	CASSSPGQPSTDAQYF
many	TRBV5-1	.	TRBJ1-1	TGCGCCAGCAGCGCCCAGGGACGGAAGAACACTGAAGCTTTCTTT	CASSAQGRKNTEAFF
.	TRBV11-2	TRBD1	TRBJ1-2	TGTGCCAGCAGAGGGACAGGCTATGGCCACACCTTC	CASRGTGYGHTF
.	TRBV5-6	.	TRBJ2-6	TGTGCCAGCAGCTTGGCTAGGGGAACTGGGGCCAACGTCCTGACTTTC	CASSLARGTGANVLTF
many	TRBV20-1	TRBD2	TRBJ2-1	TGCAGTGCTAGAGATGCGGGGGGTTGGCTAGCGGGGAGCTCCTACAATGAGCAGTTCTTC	CSARDAGGWLAGSSYNEQFF
.	TRBV29-1	.	TRBJ2-1	TGCAGCGTTGTAGGGGGATCCTACAATGAGCAGTTCTTC	CSVVGGSYNEQFF
few	TRBV20-1	TRBD1	TRBJ1-1	TGCAGTGCGGACAGGGGGGCGAACACTGAAGCTTTCTTT	CSADRGANTEAFF
.	TRBV7-2	TRBD2	TRBJ2-7	TGTGCCAGCAGCCTAGGACTAGCCAGTATTAGCTCCTACGAGCAGTACTTC	CASSLGLASISSYEQYF
.	TRBV7-2	TRBD2	TRBJ2-7	TGTGCCAGCAGCTACGGGACTAGCGGGTTGGGTGAGCAGTACTTC	CASSYGTSGLGEQYF
few	TRBV20-1	.	TRBJ2-2	TGCAGTGCGACTCCGGGTAGCAGGGCCAACACCGGGGAGCTGTTTTTT	CSATPGSRANTGELFF
few	TRBV20-1	TRBD2	TRBJ2-5	TGCAGTGCTAGAGATCCCCCGCGACTAGCGGCACCCCAAGAGACCCAGTACTTC	CSARDPPRLAAPQETQYF
many	TRBV5-1	.	TRBJ1-2	TGCGCCAGCAGCTTCGCGTCGGGACTTGACTATGGCTACACCTTC	CASSFASGLDYGYTF
many	TRBV7-2	.	TRBJ1-1	TGTGCCAGCAGCTTCCAGGGGACCACTGAAGCTTTCTTT	CASSFQGTTEAFF
many	TRBV18	.	TRBJ1-2	TGTGCCAGCTCACCCCTCCCGGAGCCCAGTGGTGGCTACACCTTC	CASSPLPEPSGGYTF
.	TRBV3-1	.	TRBJ1-1	TGTGCCAGCAGCCAAGAATTTCTTTCCCAGGGAACTGAAGCTTTCTTT	CASSQEFLSQGTEAFF
many	TRBV7-2	.	TRBJ1-2	TGTGCCAGCAGCTTAGGGGGGGAAGAGGGCTACACCTTC	CASSLGGEEGYTF
many	TRBV3-1	.	TRBJ2-1	TGTGCCAGCAGCCCGTACACTAGCTTGAGGGGTTATGAGCAGTTCTTC	CASSPYTSLRGYEQFF
many	TRBV12-3/TRBV12-4	TRBD1	TRBJ2-4	TGTGCCAGCAGCCTACAGGGGGCCCGAAAAAACATTCAGTACTTC	CASSLQGARKNIQYF
many	TRBV12-3/TRBV12-4	TRBD1	TRBJ1-6	TGTGCCAGCAGTTCGGACAGGGATTCACCCCTCCACTTT	CASSSDRDSPLHF
once	TRBV5-5	.	TRBJ2-3	TGTGCCAGCAACCGACCAGCGGCTACAGATACGCAGTATTTT	CASNRPAATDTQYF
.	TRBV12-3/TRBV12-4	TRBD2	TRBJ2-1	TGTGCCAGCAGAACTAGCGGGAGTGTTTCTGAGCAGTTCTTC	CASRTSGSVSEQFF
many	TRBV20-1	.	TRBJ2-1	TGCAGTGCTCCCGACCGGTCAGGGATGGGGGATGAGCAGTTCTTC	CSAPDRSGMGDEQFF
few	TRBV12-3/TRBV12-4	TRBD1	TRBJ1-1	TGTGCCAGCAGTTGGACAGGGCTCGAAGCTTTCTTT	CASSWTGLEAFF
many	TRBV7-2	.	TRBJ2-7	TGTGCCAGCAGCTTAGAATTCGGCGGCTACGAGCAGTACTTC	CASSLEFGGYEQYF
many	TRBV5-6	.	TRBJ1-2	TGTGCCAGCAGCCCCCGGGACGGGGGCTATGGCTACACCTTC	CASSPRDGGYGYTF
many	TRBV4-2	TRBD2	TRBJ2-4	TGTGCCAGCAGCCAAGGTGGACTAGCGGGAGGGGGGGCCAAAAACATTCAGTACTTC	CASSQGGLAGGGAKNIQYF
.	TRBV28	.	TRBJ1-5	TGTGCCAGCGATTCCGCAGGGGTGGGCAATCAGCCCCAGCATTTT	CASDSAGVGNQPQHF
.	TRBV29-1	.	TRBJ2-1	TGCAGCGTTGTCGGGGACAATGAGCAGTTCTTC	CSVVGDNEQFF
many	TRBV6-1	.	TRBJ2-1	TGTGCCAGCAGTGATAGAAGGGGGAATGAGCAGTTCTTC	CASSDRRGNEQFF